The entry below describes one TCR beta chain. Its antigen is as yet unknown. The TRB libraries of cDNA were built by UMI-labeled 5' RACE. From the 5' RACE reads, TCRdb lists one entry per CDR3 protein and no DNA. In total, the table holds some 120,000 distinct CDR3 sequences. These data come from a study of CXCR3-negative and CXCR3-positive naive CD8 T cells. Study-wide results and limits: For CXCR3-positive naive cells, TRB CDR3s were more hydrophobic than those of CXCR3-negative naive cells. Naive CXCR3-negative cells resembled naive CXCR3-positive cells in TRBV-TRBJ usage; memory cells differed.

Germline V gene lookup returns CDR1 KGHSH and CDR2 LQKENI. The CDR3 is 14 amino acids. Sequenced: naive CXCR3+ CD8+ T cells from blood. The subset here: CD45RO-CCR7+CD27+CD95- naive CD8+ T cells expressing CXCR3 (TNR3+). The V and J genes are TRBV18 and TRBJ2-7. The TCR was taken from a human donor in good health. Some clones in this sample may be carry-over from other donors' samples. The CDR3 loop is CASSHSTDYYEQYF.